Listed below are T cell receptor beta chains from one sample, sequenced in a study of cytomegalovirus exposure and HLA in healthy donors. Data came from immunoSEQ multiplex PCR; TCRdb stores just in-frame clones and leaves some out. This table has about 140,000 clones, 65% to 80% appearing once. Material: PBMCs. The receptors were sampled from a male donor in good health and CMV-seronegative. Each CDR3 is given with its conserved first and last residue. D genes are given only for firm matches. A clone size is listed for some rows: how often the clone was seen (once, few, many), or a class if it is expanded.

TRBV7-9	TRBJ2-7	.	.	CASSSALSFTYEQYF	TGTGCCAGCAGCTCCGCACTGTCCTTCACCTACGAGCAGTACTTC
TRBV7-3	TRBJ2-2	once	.	CASSFVGTGELFF	TGTGCCAGCAGCTTCGTCGGTACCGGGGAGCTGTTTTTT
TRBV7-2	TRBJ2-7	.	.	CASSSSSGSSYEQYF	TGTGCCAGCAGCTCCTCAAGCGGTAGCTCCTACGAGCAGTACTTC
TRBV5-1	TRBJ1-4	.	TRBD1	CASSLQGGSTTNEKLFF	TGCGCCAGCAGCTTGCAAGGGGGCTCAACAACTAATGAAAAACTGTTTTTT
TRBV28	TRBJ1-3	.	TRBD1	CASSLTGSTRNTIYF	TGTGCCAGCTCTTTGACAGGGTCTACAAGAAACACCATATATTTT
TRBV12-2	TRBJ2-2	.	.	CASRLEEGLAGGNTGELFF	TGTGCAAGTCGCTTAGAGGAGGGGCTAGCGGGAGGGAACACCGGGGAGCTGTTTTTT
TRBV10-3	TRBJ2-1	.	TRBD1	CAISDPGQGYGEQFF	TGTGCCATCAGTGACCCGGGACAGGGATACGGTGAGCAGTTCTTC
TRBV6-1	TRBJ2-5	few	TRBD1	CASSGYRTGIRETQYF	TGTGCCAGCAGTGGGTATAGGACAGGGATTCGGGAGACCCAGTACTTC
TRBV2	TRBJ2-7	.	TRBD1	CASRETGGEQYF	TGTGCCAGCAGAGAGACAGGGGGCGAGCAGTACTTC
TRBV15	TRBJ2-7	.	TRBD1	CATSSGDRALPSSYEQYF	TGTGCCACCAGCAGCGGGGACAGGGCACTCCCGAGCTCCTACGAGCAGTACTTC
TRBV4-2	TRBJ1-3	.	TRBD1	CASSGTNRGLFGNTIYF	TGTGCCAGCAGCGGCACAAACAGGGGGCTGTTTGGAAACACCATATATTTT
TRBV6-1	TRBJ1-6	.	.	CASRREEVTSPLHF	TGTGCCAGCAGGAGGGAGGAGGTGACTTCACCCCTCCACTTT
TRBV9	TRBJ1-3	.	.	CASSVGSGGTGNTIYF	TGTGCCAGCAGCGTGGGATCGGGGGGCACTGGAAACACCATATATTTT
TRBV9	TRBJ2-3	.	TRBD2	CASSVAGGRRITDTQYF	TGTGCCAGCAGCGTAGCGGGGGGGCGTCGGATCACAGATACGCAGTATTTT
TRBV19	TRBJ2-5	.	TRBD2	CASSVRLAGETQYF	TGTGCCAGTAGTGTAAGACTAGCGGGCGAGACCCAGTACTTC
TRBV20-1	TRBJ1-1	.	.	CSASNNPEAFF	TGCAGTGCTAGTAACAACCCTGAAGCTTTCTTT
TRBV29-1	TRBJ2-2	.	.	CSVGGRQHTGELFF	TGCAGCGTGGGAGGACGGCAACACACCGGGGAGCTGTTTTTT
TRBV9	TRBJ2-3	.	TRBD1	CASSLYRTGESTDTQYF	TGTGCCAGCAGCCTCTACAGGACAGGTGAGAGCACAGATACGCAGTATTTT
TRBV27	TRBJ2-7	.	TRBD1	CASSLTGGWWEQYF	TGTGCCAGCAGTTTAACAGGGGGCTGGTGGGAGCAGTACTTC
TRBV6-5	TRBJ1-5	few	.	CASSPRQGNQPQHF	TGTGCCAGCAGTCCTCGACAGGGCAATCAGCCCCAGCATTTT
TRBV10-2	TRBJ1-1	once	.	CASKQDGSTEAFF	TGCGCCAGTAAACAGGACGGCAGCACTGAAGCTTTCTTT
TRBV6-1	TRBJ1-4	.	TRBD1	CASSRGTGGNEKLFF	TGTGCCAGCAGTCGTGGGACAGGGGGGAATGAAAAACTGTTTTTT
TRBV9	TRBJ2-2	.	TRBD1	CASSVGGTGSGGELFF	TGTGCCAGCAGCGTAGGAGGGACAGGGTCTGGCGGGGAGCTGTTTTTT
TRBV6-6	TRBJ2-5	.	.	CASTPPGVETQYF	TGTGCCAGCACCCCTCCGGGGGTGGAGACCCAGTACTTC
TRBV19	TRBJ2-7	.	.	CASGGRAGQPYEQYF	TGTGCCAGTGGGGGCCGAGCGGGGCAGCCCTACGAGCAGTACTTC
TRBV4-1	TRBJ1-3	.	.	CASSPIDSSGNTIYF	TGCGCCAGCAGCCCCATTGACAGCTCTGGAAACACCATATATTTT
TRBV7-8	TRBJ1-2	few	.	CASSSPGGNYGYTF	TGTGCCAGCAGCTCCCCCGGCGGCAACTATGGCTACACCTTC
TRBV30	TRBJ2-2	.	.	CAWSAVEGAGELFF	TGTGCCTGGAGTGCGGTCGAAGGGGCCGGGGAGCTGTTTTTT
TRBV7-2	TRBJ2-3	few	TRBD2	CASSLDGGLAGIKPDTQYF	TGTGCCAGCAGCTTAGATGGGGGACTAGCGGGGATAAAACCAGATACGCAGTATTTT
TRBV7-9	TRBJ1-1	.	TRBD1	CASSSGGGTEAFF	TGTGCCAGCAGCTCAGGGGGCGGGACTGAAGCTTTCTTT
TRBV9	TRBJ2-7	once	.	CASSVAPGAPYEQYF	TGTGCCAGCAGCGTAGCCCCGGGAGCCCCCTACGAGCAGTACTTC
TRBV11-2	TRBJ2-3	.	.	CASSLQKGRQGLTDTQYF	TGTGCCAGCAGCTTACAAAAGGGCCGCCAGGGCTTAACAGATACGCAGTATTTT
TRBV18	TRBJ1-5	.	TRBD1	CASSFGQGYYQPQHF	TGTGCCAGCTCATTCGGACAGGGATATTATCAGCCCCAGCATTTT
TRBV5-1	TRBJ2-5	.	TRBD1	CASSLGTGPQETQYF	TGCGCCAGCAGCCTGGGGACAGGTCCCCAAGAGACCCAGTACTTC
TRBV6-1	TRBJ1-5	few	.	CASSDVLSAGSNQPQHF	TGTGCCAGCAGTGATGTATTGTCGGCAGGTAGCAATCAGCCCCAGCATTTT
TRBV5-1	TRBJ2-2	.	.	CASSLAGMSGELFF	TGCGCCAGCAGCTTGGCAGGGATGTCCGGGGAGCTGTTTTTT
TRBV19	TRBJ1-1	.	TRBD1	CASSLQGAQAFF	TGTGCCAGTAGTCTCCAGGGGGCCCAAGCTTTCTTT
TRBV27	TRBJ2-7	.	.	CASSFWTSSSYEQYF	TGTGCCAGCAGTTTTTGGACTTCTAGCTCCTACGAGCAGTACTTC
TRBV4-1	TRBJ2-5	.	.	CASSLNWGERETQYF	TGCGCCAGCAGCCTTAATTGGGGGGAGCGGGAGACCCAGTACTTC
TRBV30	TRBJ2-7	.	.	CAWTITGTTYEQYF	TGTGCCTGGACCATCACAGGAACTACCTACGAGCAGTACTTC
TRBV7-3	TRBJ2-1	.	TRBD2	CASSSSGLAINEQFF	TGTGCCAGCAGCTCGTCGGGACTAGCTATAAATGAGCAGTTCTTC
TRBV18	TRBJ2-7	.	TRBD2	CASSPMGLAGVSYEQYF	TGTGCCAGCTCACCAATGGGACTAGCGGGGGTCTCCTACGAGCAGTACTTC
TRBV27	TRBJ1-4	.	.	CASSFSRGKEKLFF	TGTGCCAGCAGTTTCAGCAGGGGAAAAGAAAAACTGTTTTTT
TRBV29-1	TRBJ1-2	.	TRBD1	CSVGADRMDGYTF	TGCAGCGTTGGAGCGGACAGGATGGATGGCTACACCTTC
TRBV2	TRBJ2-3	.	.	CASSFLIRDSGPDTQYF	TGTGCCAGCAGCTTCCTAATACGGGACTCGGGGCCAGATACGCAGTATTTT
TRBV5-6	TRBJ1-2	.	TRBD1	CASSYIDLGTDYGYTF	TGTGCCAGCAGTTACATCGACCTTGGGACAGACTATGGCTACACCTTC
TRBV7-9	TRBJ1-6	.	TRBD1	CSSSLARQGTYNSPLHF	TGTTCCAGCAGCTTAGCTCGACAGGGGACGTACAATTCACCCCTCCACTTT
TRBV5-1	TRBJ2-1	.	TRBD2	CASSLAGGPNEQFF	TGCGCCAGCAGCTTGGCGGGGGGGCCAAATGAGCAGTTCTTC